This T cell receptor beta chain is from a study of OX40 agonist ivuxolimab in advanced cancers. Across the whole study: Patients were treated with ivuxolimab, an agonistic anti-OX40 (CD134) antibody. A history of anti-PD-1, anti-PD-L1 or anti-CTLA-4 therapy was acceptable, and roughly 40% had some.

Study-wide results and limits: There were, on average, more expanded clones in CD8+ T cells than in CD4+. At 0.1 to 3.0 mg/kg and by week 6, clonal expansion occurred in CD4+ and CD8+ blood T cells.

The data were produced by immunoSEQ multiplex PCR, yet TCRdb's version contains in-frame clones alone and is incomplete. Among around 71,000 clones listed, 70% to 90% were seen once. Regarding this clone: Its antigen is currently unknown.

The CDR3 runs to 16 residues. V shed 2 bases and J shed 2 bases, with 15 bases lying between them. Germline assignment: CDR1 SGHTA and CDR2 FQGNSA. The clonotype originates from an adult with an advanced solid tumor such as melanoma, head and neck, liver or kidney cancer. V gene TRBV7-2 combines with J gene TRBJ2-5; the D gene is possibly TRBD2 (6 bases). Material: CD4+ or CD8+ T cells sorted from blood, obtained in a trial of the OX40 agonist ivuxolimab. DNA for the CDR3: TGTGCCAGCAGCTTAAAAGGGCTAGCGAGGCAAGAGACCCAGTACTTC. It specifies CASSLKGLARQETQYF.